This TCR beta chain was identified during a study of cytomegalovirus exposure and HLA in healthy donors. Notes on the study in general: V- and J-gene trimming of TCR beta was linked (in a later analysis) to a missense DCLRE1C variant.

The PCR used 60 Vbeta and 13 Jbeta primers. Sequenced by immunoSEQ multiplex PCR; TCRdb stores in-frame clones only, minus some. The sample records over 100,000 clones, around 78% being singletons. Germline assignment: CDR1 MGHRA and CDR2 YSYEKL. J was trimmed by 3 bases and V by 4 bases; bases with no gene match: 10. This CDR3 spans 16 amino acids. A remark on this clone: What it recognizes is unknown.

This sequence originates from a female donor in good health and CMV-seropositive. V is TRBV4-1 and J is TRBJ1-1; 8 bases fit TRBD1. The specimen was PBMCs. CDR3 loop: CASSRRAGGTYTEAFF. The CDR3 bases are TGCGCCAGCAGCCGGAGGGCAGGGGGCACATACACTGAAGCTTTCTTT.